Below are 2 T cell receptor beta chains sequenced from a single sample in a study of blood T cell repertoires in COVID-19. The table came from immunoSEQ multiplex PCR; TCRdb's copy has only in-frame clones and leaves some out. This table has approximately 300,000 clones, 75% to 95% appearing once. The sample taken for sequencing was peripheral blood. All receptors come from a woman in her thirties with COVID-19, enrolled during active disease.

This rearrangement joins TRBV3-1 (or the pseudogene TRBV3-2) to TRBJ1-2, with D hard to call. Trimming shortened V by 4 bases and J by 3 bases, and 6 bases separated the two germline ends. The germline gives CDR1 LGHDT, CDR2 YNNKEL (reference sequence). The CDR3 consists of 12 residues. Here the CDR3 DNA reads TGTGCCAGCAGCCGTGTCTACTATGGCTACACCTTC. Protein: CASSRVYYGYTF.

This chain connects TRBV28 to TRBJ1-4, with 7 bases aligning to TRBD1. The CDR3 totals 14 residues. Germline V CDR1 and CDR2: MDHEN, SYDVKM. The V and J ends lost 5 bases and 5 bases, in that order; junction bases with no gene match: 5. CDR3 in amino acids: CASSGDSRNEKLFF. CDR3 nucleotide sequence: TGTGCCAGCAGTGGGGACAGTCGAAATGAAAAACTGTTTTTT.